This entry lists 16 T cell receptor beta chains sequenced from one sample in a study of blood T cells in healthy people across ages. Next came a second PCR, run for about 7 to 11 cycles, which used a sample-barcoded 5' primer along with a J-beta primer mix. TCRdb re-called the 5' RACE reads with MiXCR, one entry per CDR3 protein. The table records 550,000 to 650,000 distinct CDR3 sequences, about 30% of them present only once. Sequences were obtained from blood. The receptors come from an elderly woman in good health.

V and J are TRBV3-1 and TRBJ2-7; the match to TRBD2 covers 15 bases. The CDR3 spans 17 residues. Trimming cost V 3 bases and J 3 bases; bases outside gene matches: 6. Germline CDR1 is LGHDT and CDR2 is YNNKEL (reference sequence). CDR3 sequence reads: CASSQGLAGGGGYEQYF. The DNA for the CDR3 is TGTGCCAGCAGCCAGGGACTAGCGGGGGGCGGCGGCTACGAGCAGTACTTC.

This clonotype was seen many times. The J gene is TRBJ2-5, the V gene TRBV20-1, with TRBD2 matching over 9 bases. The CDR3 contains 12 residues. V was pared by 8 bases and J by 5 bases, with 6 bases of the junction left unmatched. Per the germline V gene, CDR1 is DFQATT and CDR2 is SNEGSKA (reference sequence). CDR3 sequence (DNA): TGCAGTCGGCTAGCGGGGACGGAGACCCAGTACTTC. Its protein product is CSRLAGTETQYF.

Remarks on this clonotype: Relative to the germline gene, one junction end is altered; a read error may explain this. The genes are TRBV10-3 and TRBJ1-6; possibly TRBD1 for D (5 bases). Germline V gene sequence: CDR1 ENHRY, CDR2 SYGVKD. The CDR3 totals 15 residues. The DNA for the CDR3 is TGTGCCGTCAGTGCCCAGGCAGGGCGTAGTTCACCCCTCCACTTT. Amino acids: CAVSAQAGRSSPLHF.

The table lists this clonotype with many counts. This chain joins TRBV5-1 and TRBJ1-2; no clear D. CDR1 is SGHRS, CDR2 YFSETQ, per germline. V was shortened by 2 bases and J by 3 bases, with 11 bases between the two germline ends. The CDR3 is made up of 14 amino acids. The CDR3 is CASSLSGRHYGYTF. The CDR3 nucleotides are TGCGCCAGCAGCTTATCCGGGAGGCACTATGGCTACACCTTC.

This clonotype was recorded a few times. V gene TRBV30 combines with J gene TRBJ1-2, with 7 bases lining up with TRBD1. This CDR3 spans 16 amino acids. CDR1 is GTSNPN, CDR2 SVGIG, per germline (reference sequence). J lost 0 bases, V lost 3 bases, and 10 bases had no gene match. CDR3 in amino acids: CAWSRDSGLTNYGYTF. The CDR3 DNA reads TGTGCCTGGAGCCGGGACAGTGGACTAACTAACTATGGCTACACCTTC.

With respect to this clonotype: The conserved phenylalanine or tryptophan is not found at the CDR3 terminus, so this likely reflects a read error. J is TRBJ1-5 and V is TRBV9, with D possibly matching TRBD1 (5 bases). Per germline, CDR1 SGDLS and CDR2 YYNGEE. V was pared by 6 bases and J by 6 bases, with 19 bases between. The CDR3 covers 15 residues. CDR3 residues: CASTFGREVGQPQHC. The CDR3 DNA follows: TGTGCCAGCACCTTCGGCAGGGAGGTGGGTCAGCCCCAGCATTGT.

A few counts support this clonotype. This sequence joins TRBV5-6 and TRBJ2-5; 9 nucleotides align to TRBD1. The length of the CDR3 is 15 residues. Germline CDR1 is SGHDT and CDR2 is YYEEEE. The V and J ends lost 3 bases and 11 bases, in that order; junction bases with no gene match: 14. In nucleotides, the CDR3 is TGTGCCAGCAGCTATGACAGGGGGTACTACAATGAGCAGTACTTC. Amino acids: CASSYDRGYYNEQYF.

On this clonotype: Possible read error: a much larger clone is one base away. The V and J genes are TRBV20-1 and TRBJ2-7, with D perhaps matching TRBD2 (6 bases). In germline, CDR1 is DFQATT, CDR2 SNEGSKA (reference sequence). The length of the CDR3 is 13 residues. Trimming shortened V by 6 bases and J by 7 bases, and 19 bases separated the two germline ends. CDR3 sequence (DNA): TGCAGTGCGACGGGACTGCACTACAATGAGCAGTACTTC. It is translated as CSATGLHYNEQYF.

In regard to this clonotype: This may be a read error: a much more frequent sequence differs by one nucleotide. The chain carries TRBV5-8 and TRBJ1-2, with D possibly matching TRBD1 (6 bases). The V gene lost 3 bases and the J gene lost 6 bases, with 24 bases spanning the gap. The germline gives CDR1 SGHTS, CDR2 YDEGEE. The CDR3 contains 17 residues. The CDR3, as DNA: TGTGCCAGCAGCTCAGGACAGACCCAAGCTGTTGCCCATGGCTACACCTTC. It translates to CASSSGQTQAVAHGYTF.

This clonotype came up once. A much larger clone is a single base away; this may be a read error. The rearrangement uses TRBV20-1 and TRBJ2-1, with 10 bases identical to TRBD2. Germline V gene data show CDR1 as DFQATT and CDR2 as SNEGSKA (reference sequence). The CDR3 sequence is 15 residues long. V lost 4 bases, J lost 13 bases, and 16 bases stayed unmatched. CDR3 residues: CSATISGGIGETQFF. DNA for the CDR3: TGCAGTGCTACTATTAGCGGGGGGATAGGGGAGACCCAGTTCTTC.

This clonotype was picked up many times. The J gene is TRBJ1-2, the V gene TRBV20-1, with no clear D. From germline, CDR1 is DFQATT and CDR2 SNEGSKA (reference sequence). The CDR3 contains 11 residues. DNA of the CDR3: TGCAGCGCCTCGAGGGACTATGGCTACACCTTC. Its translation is CSASRDYGYTF.

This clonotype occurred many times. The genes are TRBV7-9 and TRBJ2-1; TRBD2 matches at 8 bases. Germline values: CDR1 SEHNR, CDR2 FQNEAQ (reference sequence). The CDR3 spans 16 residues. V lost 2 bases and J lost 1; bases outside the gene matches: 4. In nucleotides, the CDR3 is TGTGCCAGCAGCTTAATAGCGGGGTTATCCTACAATGAGCAGTTCTTC. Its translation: CASSLIAGLSYNEQFF.

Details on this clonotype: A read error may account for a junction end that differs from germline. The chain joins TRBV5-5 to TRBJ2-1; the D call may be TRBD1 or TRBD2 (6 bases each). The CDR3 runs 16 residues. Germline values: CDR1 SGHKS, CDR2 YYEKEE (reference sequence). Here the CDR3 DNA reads TGTGCCGGCAGACCCTTAGGGGGGAGCTCCTACAATGAGCAGTTCTTC. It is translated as CAGRPLGGSSYNEQFF.

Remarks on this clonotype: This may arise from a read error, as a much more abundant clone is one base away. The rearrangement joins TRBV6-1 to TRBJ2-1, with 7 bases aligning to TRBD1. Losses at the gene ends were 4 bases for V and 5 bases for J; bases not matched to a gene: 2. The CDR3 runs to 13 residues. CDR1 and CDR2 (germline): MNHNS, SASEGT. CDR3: CASSVDRDNEQFF. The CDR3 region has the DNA TGTGCCAGCAGTGTTGACAGGGACAATGAGCAGTTCTTC.

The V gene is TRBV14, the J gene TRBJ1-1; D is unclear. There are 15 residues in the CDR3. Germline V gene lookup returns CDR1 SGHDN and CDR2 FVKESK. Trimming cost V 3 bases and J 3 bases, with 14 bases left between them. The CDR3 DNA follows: TGTGCCAGCAGCCAGGATCATTTCAGCTACACTGAAGCTTTCTTT. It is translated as CASSQDHFSYTEAFF.

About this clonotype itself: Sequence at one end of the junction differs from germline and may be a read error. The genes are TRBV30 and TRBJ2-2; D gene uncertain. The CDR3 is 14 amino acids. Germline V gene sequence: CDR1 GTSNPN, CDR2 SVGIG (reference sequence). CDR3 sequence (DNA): TGTGCCTGGGACCCTACACAGAACGCCGGGGAGCTGTTTTTT. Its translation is CAWDPTQNAGELFF.